This note documents a single T cell receptor (beta chain) sequence. Its antigen is not known. These data are taken from a study of response to subunit inactivated influenza vaccine. Overall study results and limits: Authors suggested each seasonal flu vaccination may recruit only limited numbers of new T cells.

Each CDR3 protein gets one entry after TCRdb re-called the RT-PCR reads with MiXCR. The table includes fewer than 700,000 distinct CDR3 sequences, 10% to 15% detected once. The receptor was derived from a man aged 50 or older who received an inactivated influenza vaccine. The material was PBMCs from blood, obtained roughly 46 days after vaccination.

The CDR3 region is CSAREARDSTDTQYF. DNA of the CDR3: TGCAGTGCTAGAGAGGCAAGGGATAGCACAGATACGCAGTATTTT. The genes are TRBV20-1 and TRBJ2-3; D is uncertain. Germline CDR1 reads DFQATT; CDR2 reads SNEGSKA (reference sequence). V lost 0 bases, J lost 0 bases, and 10 bases lay in between. CDR3 length equals 15 residues.